One and the same sample provided the 5 T cell receptor beta chains below, sequenced in a study of spatial heterogeneity in lung cancer. Time point specified: sample taken at primary tumor resection. The sequenced material consisted of unsorted whole RNA from tumor, nontumor lung or frozen PBMC. Using its own MiXCR run on the 5' RACE reads, TCRdb lists one record per CDR3 protein. The table includes roughly 11,000 distinct CDR3 sequences, 3.5% to 5% detected once. Sequencing was performed on normal lung tissue next to the tumor, taken at surgery. All receptors derive from a male donor with early-stage non-small cell lung cancer.

About this clonotype: A read error may account for a junction end that differs from germline. The chain links TRBV7-2 to TRBJ2-5, with D unclear. This CDR3 is built from 13 residues. Germline V gene data show CDR1 as SGHTA and CDR2 as FQGNSA. The CDR3 region has the DNA TGTGCCAGCAGATTAGTAGCCTCAGAGACCCAGTACTTC. It is translated as CASRLVASETQYF.

Many counts were recorded for this clonotype. The V gene is TRBV28, the J gene TRBJ1-5, with 8 bases lining up with TRBD1. CDR3 length: 15 amino acids. The V segment lost 6 bases and the J segment 2 bases; nucleotides outside the gene matches: 6. Germline V gene sequence: CDR1 MDHEN, CDR2 SYDVKM. The CDR3 protein is CASRRAGGGNQPQHF. CDR3 sequence (DNA): TGTGCCAGCAGAAGAGCAGGGGGCGGCAATCAGCCCCAGCATTTT.

In its sample, this clonotype was seen many times. The chain has TRBV20-1 and TRBJ2-3; 13 bases line up with TRBD2. The CDR3 is 16 amino acids. Trimming at V came to 6 bases and at J to 2 bases, leaving 8 bases not matched to a gene. From germline, CDR1 is DFQATT and CDR2 SNEGSKA (reference sequence). CDR3 region: CSARRLAGGPTDTQYF. CDR3 DNA sequence: TGCAGTGCGCGACGACTAGCGGGAGGCCCCACAGATACGCAGTATTTT.

By share, this clonotype counts as medium-sized (0.01 to 0.1%). This chain uses TRBV12-3 or TRBV12-4 with TRBJ1-5; D is ambiguous. This CDR3 is built from 14 residues. Trimming took off 3 bases at V and 1 base at J, with 7 bases between the two ends. Here the CDR3 reads CASSFVGSNQPQHF. The DNA of the CDR3 is TGTGCCAGCAGTTTCGTTGGCAGCAATCAGCCCCAGCATTTT.

In its sample, this clonotype is medium-sized (0.01 to 0.1%). This rearrangement joins TRBV29-1 to TRBJ2-5, with 10 positions matching TRBD2. Per the germline V gene, CDR1 is SQVTM and CDR2 is ANQGSEA. Trimming cost V 4 bases and J 4 bases; bases outside gene matches: 0. CDR3 length: 12 residues. CDR3 residues: CSVASGGETQYF. In DNA, the CDR3 is TGCAGCGTTGCTAGCGGGGGAGAGACCCAGTACTTC.